This T cell receptor beta chain was identified during a study of CXCR3-negative and CXCR3-positive naive CD8 T cells. Findings and limits, study-wide: Similar TRBV-TRBJ usage characterized naive CXCR3-negative and CXCR3-positive cells; memory cells differed. For CXCR3-positive naive cells, TRB CDR3s were more hydrophobic than those of CXCR3-negative naive cells. Comparably high diversity was seen in both naive subsets, and much lower diversity in memory CD8+ cells. Surface CD5 looked about the same in the naive subsets, so the authors worked out TCR strength from TRB CDR3 properties.

As for this clonotype: Its antigen remains unidentified.

Via 5' RACE with UMI labels, TRB cDNA libraries were prepared. Each CDR3 protein gets one entry in TCRdb, which reprocessed the 5' RACE reads and gives no DNA. This repertoire includes about 89,000 distinct CDR3 sequences. The CDR3 sequence is 13 residues long. The V gene's germline CDR1 is MNHEY and CDR2 SVGAGI. Definition of naive CD8+ T cells rested on a CD45RO-CCR7+CD27+CD95- profile. The chain has TRBV6-5 and TRBJ2-2. The clonotype was recovered from a human donor in good health. Some clones in this sample may be carry-over from other donors' samples. Sequenced: naive CXCR3+ CD8+ T cells from blood. The subset denotes: CD45RO-CCR7+CD27+CD95- naive CD8+ T cells expressing CXCR3 (TNR3+). The CDR3 sequence is CASSYLQIGELFF.